The present entry profiles one T cell receptor (beta chain) with its context. Antigen unknown. Researchers attached unique molecular identifiers to individual cDNA molecules. TCRdb recomputed calls from the 5' RACE reads with MiXCR, one row per CDR3 protein. Of some 80,000 distinct CDR3 sequences listed, around 10% are singletons. This sample is drawn from a study of early T cells in non-severe SARS-CoV-2 infection. In the study overall: The study sequenced bulk RNA from unsorted whole blood, with chains unpaired. General study points: CD4 and private specificities were missed by VDJdb matching, which favored anti-spike CD8 responses.

There are 16 residues in the CDR3. The germline V gene has CDR1 SSHAT and CDR2 FNYEAQ (reference sequence). J was trimmed by 1 base and V by 5 bases; bases with no gene match: 3. The chain is built from TRBV7-7 and TRBJ2-2; TRBD2 aligns across 11 bases. The sequence was obtained from an adult who was a healthcare worker with PCR-confirmed SARS-CoV-2 infection or an uninfected control (not recorded which). The donor label of this sample is uncertain. The source material was whole blood, sampled at baseline. The CDR3 sequence is CASSQGLAGNTGELFF. The CDR3 nucleotides read TGTGCCAGCAGCCAAGGACTAGCGGGGAACACCGGGGAGCTGTTTTTT.